Listed here are 20 T cell receptor beta chains from one sample, sequenced in a study of regulatory T cells in long-lasting Graves disease. As for time point: newly diagnosed GD, antithyroid drugs for less than 3 months. The authors made the TCR library using RNA they extracted from PBMCs. According to the study, TCR beta libraries were built with iRepertoire HTBI primers and CDR3-region Arm-PCR. TCRdb fed the multiplex PCR reads into MiXCR, producing one record per CDR3 protein. In the table there are 200,000 to 250,000 distinct CDR3 sequences, approximately 20% of which are singletons. This sample comprised peripheral blood mononuclear cells (PBMCs), obtained at new diagnosis, from a patient treated with antithyroid drugs. Receptors were obtained from a female donor with Graves disease.

This clonotype was seen a few times. The V gene is TRBV19, the J gene TRBJ2-7; TRBD2 agrees at 7 bases. Germline loops: CDR1 LNHDA, CDR2 SQIVND (reference sequence). The ends lost 3 bases at V and 6 bases at J; junction bases unmatched: 8. CDR3 length: 14 residues. This chain's CDR3 is CASSIQRGSFEQYF. The CDR3 nucleotides are TGTGCCAGTAGTATCCAGCGGGGTTCTTTCGAGCAGTACTTC.

The rearrangement links TRBV20-1 to TRBJ2-7; maybe TRBD2 (6 bases). Germline values: CDR1 DFQATT, CDR2 SNEGSKA (reference sequence). The CDR3 has 15 residues. The V end lost 4 bases, the J end lost 4 bases, and 20 bases lay between the germline ends. CDR3 sequence reads: CSATPRLVGWYEQYF. CDR3 nucleotide sequence: TGCAGTGCTACCCCCCGACTAGTAGGGTGGTACGAGCAGTACTTC.

This clonotype has just one count. This probably arose from a read error, given a far larger clone one base away. The J gene is TRBJ2-1, the V gene TRBV12-3 or TRBV12-4; no clear D. This CDR3 has 12 amino acids. The CDR3 DNA reads as TGTGCCAGCAGTGGGTCCTCTGAGACCCAGCACTTC. It codes for CASSGSSETQHF.

The chain employs TRBV9 and TRBJ2-7; TRBD2 aligns across 10 bases. This CDR3 is 19 amino acids long. CDR1 is SGDLS, CDR2 YYNGEE, per germline. V lost 1 base to trimming and J lost 4 bases; unmatched junction nucleotides: 17. The CDR3 loop reads CASSVTAGSSGRAGYEQYF. The CDR3 DNA is TGTGCCAGCAGCGTAACAGCGGGATCGAGCGGGAGGGCCGGGTACGAGCAGTACTTC. Supplemented by reference TRBV9 and TRBJ2-7, the full variable domain reads DSGVTQTPKHLITATGQRVTLRCSPRSGDLSVYWYQQSLDQGLQFLIQYYNGEERAKGNILERFSAQQFPDLHSELNLSSLELGDSALYFCASSVTAGSSGRAGYEQYFGPGTRLTVT.

This clonotype was observed at least ten times. The rearrangement joins TRBV12-3 or TRBV12-4 to TRBJ2-5; 8 nucleotides agree with TRBD2. The J segment lost 0 bases and the V segment lost 2 bases, leaving 8 bases of the junction unmatched. The length of the CDR3 is 17 residues. CDR3 residues: CASSLSGGRPYQETQYF. The DNA of the CDR3 is TGTGCCAGCAGTTTAAGCGGGGGCCGCCCGTACCAAGAGACCCAGTACTTC.

In its sample, this clonotype was seen a few times. This chain connects TRBV10-3 to TRBJ1-5; D possibly corresponds to TRBD1 (5 bases). V was cut by 0 bases and J by 7 bases, with 10 bases left in between. This CDR3 spans 14 amino acids. Looked up from germline, CDR1 is ENHRY and CDR2 is SYGVKD. CDR3 region: CAISESSGGQPQHF. The CDR3 DNA follows: TGTGCCATCAGTGAGTCGTCGGGGGGACAGCCCCAGCATTTT.

This clonotype was detected ten times or more. The rearrangement links TRBV9 to TRBJ1-1; 10 bases match TRBD1. Germline lookup yields CDR1 SGDLS and CDR2 YYNGEE. The CDR3 covers 15 residues. V was clipped by 1 base and J by 4 bases; unmatched bases: 4. CDR3 DNA sequence: TGTGCCAGCAGCGTACGAGGGGACAGGGGCACTGAAGCTTTCTTT. Its protein product is CASSVRGDRGTEAFF.

The CDR3 spells CASGLAGTSGELFF. The DNA for the CDR3 is TGTGCTAGTGGTCTTGCAGGGACCTCCGGGGAGCTGTTTTTT. The chain uses TRBV12-5 and TRBJ2-2; D may match TRBD1 or TRBD2 (5 bases each). CDR3 length: 14 residues. The germline CDR1 and CDR2 sequences are LGHNT and FRNRAP. V lost 5 bases, J lost 6 bases, and 13 bases lay in between.

J is TRBJ2-5 and V is TRBV2; 12 nucleotides align to TRBD2. The CDR3 spans 14 residues. After removal of 4 bases from V and 5 bases from J, the junction contained 2 bases not matched to a gene. Per the germline V gene, CDR1 is SNHLY and CDR2 is FYNNEI. For the CDR3, the DNA is TGTGCCAGCAGTGGGACTAGCGGGGAGGAGACCCAGTACTTC. This gives the protein CASSGTSGEETQYF. Full variable domain (rest looked up from reference TRBV2 and TRBJ2-5): EPEVTQTPSHQVTQMGQEVILRCVPISNHLYFYWYRQILGQKVEFLVSFYNNEISEKSEIFDDQFSVERPDGSNFTLKIRSTKLEDSAMYFCASSGTSGEETQYFGPGTRLLVL.

This clonotype has a count of ten or more. The chain carries TRBV2 and TRBJ2-7, with 13 positions matching TRBD2. V lost 6 bases and J lost 1; bases outside the gene matches: 0. Germline CDR1 and CDR2: SNHLY and FYNNEI. The length of the CDR3 is 14 residues. This CDR3 reads CASRLAGGSYEQYF. CDR3 nucleotides: TGTGCCAGCAGACTAGCGGGAGGGTCCTACGAGCAGTACTTC.

The chain uses TRBV12-3 or TRBV12-4 and TRBJ2-1, with D possibly matching TRBD1 (6 bases). This CDR3 has 14 residues. Trimming removed 5 bases at V and 4 bases at J, with 12 bases between. The CDR3 reads CASSLGQTYNEQFF. The CDR3 coding sequence is TGTGCCAGCAGTCTCGGACAGACTTACAATGAGCAGTTCTTC.

The chain employs TRBV10-3 and TRBJ2-6; D ambiguous. Germline loops: CDR1 ENHRY, CDR2 SYGVKD. The CDR3 is made up of 15 amino acids. With 4 bases removed from V and 2 bases from J, the gap between germline ends came to 9 bases. Written as DNA, the CDR3 is TGTGCCATCAGTGCTATCACGACTGGGGCCAACGTCCTGACTTTC. This codes for CAISAITTGANVLTF.

In this sample, this clonotype turned up many times. The J gene is TRBJ2-1, the V gene TRBV20-1; D is unclear. CDR1 and CDR2 from the germline V gene are DFQATT and SNEGSKA (reference sequence). The length of the CDR3 is 13 residues. V lost 3 bases and J lost 6, with 12 bases in between. CDR3 in amino acids: CSASWGTGNEQFF. The DNA of the CDR3 is TGCAGTGCTAGTTGGGGAACGGGCAATGAGCAGTTCTTC.

This chain uses TRBV6-2 or TRBV6-3 with TRBJ1-6; D is ambiguous. This CDR3 has 16 residues. With 7 bases removed from V and 0 bases from J, the gap between germline ends came to 13 bases. The V gene's germline CDR1 is MNHEY and CDR2 SVGEGT. This CDR3 is CASTPKQSSYNSPLHF. Written as DNA, the CDR3 is TGTGCCAGCACCCCAAAGCAGAGCTCCTATAATTCACCCCTCCACTTT.

This clonotype was seen a handful of times. The chain recombines TRBV6-1 with TRBJ2-3; TRBD2 is a possible D gene (5 bases). V gave up 9 bases and J gave up 1 base, with 11 bases separating them. The germline CDR1 and CDR2 sequences are MNHNS and SASEGT. The CDR3 is made up of 13 amino acids. CDR3 loop: CASREYGTDTQYF. The CDR3, as DNA: TGTGCCAGTAGGGAGTACGGCACAGATACGCAGTATTTT.

This clonotype was counted many times. This rearrangement joins TRBV12-3 or TRBV12-4 to TRBJ2-2, with D perhaps TRBD1 (6 bases). Trimming removed 5 bases from V and 6 bases from J, with 13 bases in between. The CDR3 extends over 14 amino acids. The CDR3, as DNA: TGTGCCAGCAGTCAGGGGATCGAAGCCGGGGAGCTGTTTTTT. This gives the protein CASSQGIEAGELFF.

This clonotype was counted many times. The chain is built from TRBV20-1 and TRBJ2-7, with D unclear. Trimming pared 6 bases from V and 3 bases from J, leaving 6 bases between. CDR3 size: 10 residues. The germline V gene encodes CDR1 DFQATT and CDR2 SNEGSKA (reference sequence). The CDR3, as DNA: TGCAGTGCCAAATACTACGAGCAGTACTTC. Translation gives CSAKYYEQYF.

This sequence joins TRBV27 and TRBJ2-7; D unclear. The V gene's germline CDR1 is MNHEY and CDR2 SMNVEV (reference sequence). The CDR3 has 12 amino acids. Trimming stripped 5 bases from V and 0 bases from J, with 5 bases between. The CDR3 protein is CASSVHSYEQYF. The CDR3 nucleotides read TGTGCCAGCAGTGTCCACTCCTACGAGCAGTACTTC.

In this sample, this clonotype turned up a few times. The gene calls are TRBV6-2 or TRBV6-3 and TRBJ2-6, with D perhaps TRBD2 (6 bases). There are 15 residues in the CDR3. V was pared by 6 bases and J by 0 bases, with 9 bases between. From germline, CDR1 is MNHEY and CDR2 SVGEGT. The CDR3 here is CASRRDFSGANVLTF. CDR3 in DNA: TGTGCCAGCAGAAGGGACTTCTCTGGGGCCAACGTCCTGACTTTC.

This sequence joins TRBV14 and TRBJ2-7, with D uncertain. The germline V gene has CDR1 SGHDN and CDR2 FVKESK. This CDR3 contains 13 residues. The ends were cut back, 2 bases at V and 6 bases at J, with 11 bases in the middle. The CDR3 spells CASSQFTWGEQYF. CDR3 DNA: TGTGCCAGCAGCCAATTCACTTGGGGCGAGCAGTACTTC.